This T cell receptor (beta chain) was captured by sequencing in a study of cytomegalovirus exposure and HLA in healthy donors. Study observations and caveats: In vitro assays verified that three CMV-associated chains recognized CMV antigens specifically.

Comments on this clone: Its antigen is still unknown.

The PCR was carried out with 60 Vbeta primers and 13 Jbeta primers. The assay was immunoSEQ multiplex PCR, and TCRdb's table has in-frame clones only and misses some. In the table there are some 120,000 clones, 80% of which are singletons. Sequenced input: PBMCs. This TCR derives from a man aged 35-49 years in good health and CMV-seronegative.

The CDR3 spells CAWSVRTGGNSPLHF. The CDR3 DNA reads as TGTGCCTGGAGTGTACGGACAGGAGGCAATTCACCCCTCCACTTT. This chain joins TRBV30 and TRBJ1-6; 7 bases map to TRBD1. Germline-derived CDR1 and CDR2 are GTSNPN and SVGIG (reference sequence). V lost 0 bases and J lost 7; bases outside the gene matches: 6. The CDR3 consists of 15 residues.